This T cell receptor (beta chain) stems from a study of blood T cell repertoires in COVID-19. About the research overall: COVID-19 samples from acute and convalescent phases originated in the United States, Italy and Spain. Sources were T cells, B-cell-depleted T cells, or PBMCs; the material itself was cDNA or gDNA.

Germline CDR1 LGHNT, CDR2 FRNRAP. CDR3 size: 13 residues. Trimming at V came to 5 bases and at J to 6 bases, leaving 6 bases not matched to a gene. The count of this clone is one. Original methodology: The assay estimated nucleated cells by amplifying reference gene primers. Here immunoSEQ multiplex PCR was the method, and the copy in TCRdb shows in-frame clones only, minus some. V, J and clone size reflect that table, while D and trimming were determined from the DNA. Of roughly 230,000 clones detected, roughly 89% appear once; the ten largest clones hold around 4.2%. Researchers sorted participants into cohorts using their self-reported clinical history.

This sequence was found in a woman in her 30s with acute COVID-19. Material for sequencing was PBMCs or T cells enriched from blood (not recorded which). The gene calls are TRBV12-5 and TRBJ2-7; 8 nucleotides align to TRBD2. The CDR3: CASGRGTSAEQYF. Here the CDR3 DNA reads TGTGCTAGTGGTCGGGGGACTAGTGCCGAGCAGTACTTC.